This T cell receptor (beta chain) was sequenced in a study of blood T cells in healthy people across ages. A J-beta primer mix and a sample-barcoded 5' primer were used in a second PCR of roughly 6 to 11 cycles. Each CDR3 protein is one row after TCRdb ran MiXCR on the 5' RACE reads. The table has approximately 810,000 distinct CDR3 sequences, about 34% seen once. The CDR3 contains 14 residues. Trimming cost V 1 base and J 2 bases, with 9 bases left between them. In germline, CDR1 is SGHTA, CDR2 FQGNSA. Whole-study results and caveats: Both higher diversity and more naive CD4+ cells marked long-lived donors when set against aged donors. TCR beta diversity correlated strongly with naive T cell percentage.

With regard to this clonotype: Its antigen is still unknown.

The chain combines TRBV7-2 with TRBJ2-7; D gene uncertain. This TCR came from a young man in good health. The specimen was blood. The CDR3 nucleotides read TGTGCCAGCAGCTTAGAAGGTTTCACCTACGAGCAGTACTTC. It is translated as CASSLEGFTYEQYF.